The next 7 T cell receptor beta chains were all read from a single sample in a study of blood T cell repertoires in COVID-19. Produced via immunoSEQ multiplex PCR; TCRdb's table is partial and in-frame only. The sample lists 130,000 to 150,000 clones, 81% occurring once. The sample comprised peripheral blood. These receptors originate from a human donor in a cohort sampled during active COVID-19.

The genes are TRBV4-2 and TRBJ1-2; 10 positions agree with TRBD1. V was clipped by 3 bases and J by 5 bases; unmatched bases: 9. CDR1 and CDR2 from the germline V gene are LGHNA and YNFKEQ. The length of the CDR3 is 16 residues. The CDR3 sequence: CASSQGGTGAWYGYTF. CDR3 nucleotides: TGTGCCAGCAGCCAGGGAGGGACAGGGGCTTGGTATGGCTACACCTTC.

This clone was counted between two and nine times. V is TRBV4-1 and J is TRBJ2-1, with 7 bases lining up with TRBD2. CDR1 and CDR2 (germline): MGHRA, YSYEKL. With 4 bases clipped from V and 2 bases from J, the junction kept 5 bases outside the gene matches. The CDR3 is 15 residues long. CDR3 amino acids: CASSRTSEAYNEQFF. CDR3 coding DNA: TGCGCCAGCAGCCGAACTAGCGAAGCCTACAATGAGCAGTTCTTC.

V and J are TRBV6-5 and TRBJ2-5; the D gene is possibly TRBD1 (5 bases). CDR1 is MNHEY, CDR2 SVGAGI, per germline. This CDR3 is built from 15 residues. Trimming took off 2 bases at V and 5 bases at J, with 15 bases between the two ends. The CDR3 nucleotides read TGTGCCAGCAGTTACCTATTACAAGGGGTCGAGACCCAGTACTTC. Translation: CASSYLLQGVETQYF.

The table lists this clone with many counts. The CDR3 here is CASSLEQDYNEQFF. CDR3 DNA: TGTGCCAGCAGCTTGGAACAGGATTACAATGAGCAGTTCTTC. The J gene is TRBJ2-1, the V gene TRBV5-4, with D possibly being TRBD1 (5 bases). V was pared by 0 bases and J by 4 bases, with 8 bases between. The CDR3 is made up of 14 amino acids. Germline V gene data show CDR1 as SGHNT and CDR2 as YYREEE (reference sequence).

The chain carries TRBV18 and TRBJ1-3, with D unresolved. The germline gives CDR1 KGHSH, CDR2 LQKENI. V was pared by 2 bases and J by 0 bases, with 5 bases between. This CDR3 has 14 residues. Written as DNA, the CDR3 is TGTGCCAGCTCACCAGCGTTCTCTGGAAACACCATATATTTT. As protein: CASSPAFSGNTIYF.

This sequence joins TRBV18 and TRBJ1-4; possible D gene TRBD1, 6 bases. V was clipped by 2 bases and J by 6 bases, with 13 bases between them. Germline values: CDR1 KGHSH, CDR2 LQKENI. CDR3 length: 15 residues. The CDR3 region has the DNA TGTGCCAGCTCACCAAGGCCAGAGGGGGATGAAAAACTGTTTTTT. It is translated as CASSPRPEGDEKLFF.

The rearrangement links TRBV19 to TRBJ2-5; TRBD1 aligns across 9 bases. Germline assignment: CDR1 LNHDA and CDR2 SQIVND (reference sequence). Trimming took 3 bases from V and 5 from J; bases not matched to a gene: 10. This CDR3 has 16 residues. The CDR3 DNA is TGTGCCAGTAGTATGGGGACAACAGGGGGCCGGGAGACCCAGTACTTC. Its translation: CASSMGTTGGRETQYF. The full variable domain, with the rest looked up from reference TRBV19 and TRBJ2-5, is DGGITQSPKYLFRKEGQNVTLSCEQNLNHDAMYWYRQDPGQGLRLIYYSQIVNDFQKGDIAEGYSVSREKKESFPLTVTSAQKNPTAFYLCASSMGTTGGRETQYFGPGTRLLVL.